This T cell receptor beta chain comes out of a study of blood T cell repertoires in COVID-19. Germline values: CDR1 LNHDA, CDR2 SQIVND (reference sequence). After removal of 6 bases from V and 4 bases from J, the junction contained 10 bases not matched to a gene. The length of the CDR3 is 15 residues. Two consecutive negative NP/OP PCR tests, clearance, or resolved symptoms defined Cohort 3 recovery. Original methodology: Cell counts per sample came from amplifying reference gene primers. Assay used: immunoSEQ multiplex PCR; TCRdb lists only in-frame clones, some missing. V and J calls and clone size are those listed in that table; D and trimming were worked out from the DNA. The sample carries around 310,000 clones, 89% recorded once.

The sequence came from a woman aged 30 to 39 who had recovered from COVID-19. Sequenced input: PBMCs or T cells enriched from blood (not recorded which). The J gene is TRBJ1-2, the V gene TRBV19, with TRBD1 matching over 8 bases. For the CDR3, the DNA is TGTGCCAGTAGCCCGCCCACAGGGGGACCCTATGGCTACACCTTC. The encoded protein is CASSPPTGGPYGYTF.